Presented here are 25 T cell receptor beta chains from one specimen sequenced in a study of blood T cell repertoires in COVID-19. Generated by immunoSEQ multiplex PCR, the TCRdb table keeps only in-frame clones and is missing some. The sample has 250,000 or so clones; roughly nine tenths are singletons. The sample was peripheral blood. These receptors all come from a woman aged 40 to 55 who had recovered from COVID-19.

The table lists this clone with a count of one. The CDR3 coding sequence is TGTGCAAGTCGCTTAGAAACGTCGGTATTTCGGTACTTC. Translating it yields CASRLETSVFRYF. V gene TRBV12-2 combines with J gene TRBJ2-7; the D call TRBD2 from the table was never checked on the DNA. TRBV12-2 is a pseudogene. The CDR3 covers 13 residues.

CDR3 protein: CASSRRVVGKTSDYTDTQYF. The CDR3, as DNA: TGTGCCAGCAGTCGAAGGGTTGTAGGGAAGACTAGCGACTACACAGATACGCAGTATTTT. V is TRBV27 and J is TRBJ2-3, with 8 bases matching TRBD2. The length of the CDR3 is 20 residues. The germline gives CDR1 MNHEY, CDR2 SMNVEV (reference sequence). V trimming: 5 bases; J trimming: 2 bases; junction bases outside the gene matches: 21.

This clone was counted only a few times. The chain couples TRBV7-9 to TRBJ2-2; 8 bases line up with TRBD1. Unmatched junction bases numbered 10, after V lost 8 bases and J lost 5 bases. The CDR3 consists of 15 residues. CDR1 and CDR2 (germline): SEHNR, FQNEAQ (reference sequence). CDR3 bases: TGTGCCAGCGCCTCCCAGGGGGCTCTAACCGGGGAGCTGTTTTTT. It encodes CASASQGALTGELFF.

CDR3 protein: CASSYLQQGNTEAFF. CDR3 sequence (DNA): TGTGCCAGCAGTTACCTTCAGCAGGGGAACACTGAAGCTTTCTTT. The rearrangement uses TRBV6-5 and TRBJ1-1; possibly TRBD1 for D (5 bases). This CDR3 comprises 15 residues. The V end was cut by 2 bases, the J end by 1 base, with 11 bases between. Germline CDR1 reads MNHEY; CDR2 reads SVGAGI.

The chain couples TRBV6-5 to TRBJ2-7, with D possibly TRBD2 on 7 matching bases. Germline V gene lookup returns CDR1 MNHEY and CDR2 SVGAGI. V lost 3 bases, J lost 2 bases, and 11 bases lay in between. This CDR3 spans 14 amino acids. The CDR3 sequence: CASSYGEGAYEQYF. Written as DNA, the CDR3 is TGTGCCAGCAGTTATGGGGAGGGGGCCTACGAGCAGTACTTC.

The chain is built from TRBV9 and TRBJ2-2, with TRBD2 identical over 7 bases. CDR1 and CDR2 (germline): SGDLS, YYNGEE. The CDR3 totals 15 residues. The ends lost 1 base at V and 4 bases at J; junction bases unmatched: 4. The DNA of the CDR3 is TGTGCCAGCAGCGTAATCGGGAGGCCCACCGGGGAGCTGTTTTTT. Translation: CASSVIGRPTGELFF.

The DNA for the CDR3 is TGTGCCAGCAGCCTCGAGGACAGGGCTGGAAACACCATATATTTT. It encodes CASSLEDRAGNTIYF. The chain uses TRBV13 and TRBJ1-3; 8 positions agree with TRBD1. The CDR3 extends over 15 amino acids. Germline CDR1 reads PRHDT; CDR2 reads FYEKMQ (reference sequence). The J segment lost 2 bases and the V segment lost 5 bases, leaving 5 bases of the junction unmatched.

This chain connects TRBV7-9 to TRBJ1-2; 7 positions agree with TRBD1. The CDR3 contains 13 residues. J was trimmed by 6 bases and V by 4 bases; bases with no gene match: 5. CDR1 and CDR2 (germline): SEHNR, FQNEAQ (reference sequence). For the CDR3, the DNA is TGTGCCAGCAGCTCCGACAGGGTAGATGGCTACACCTTC. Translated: CASSSDRVDGYTF.

CDR3 loop: CASSQDPDRVEGYTF. CDR3 DNA sequence: TGTGCCAGCAGCCAAGATCCGGACAGGGTCGAAGGCTACACCTTC. This chain joins TRBV3-1 (or the pseudogene TRBV3-2) and TRBJ1-2; the match to TRBD1 covers 8 bases. CDR1 and CDR2 (germline): LGHDT, YNNKEL (reference sequence). The junction had 8 bases not matched to a gene; V was cut back by 0 bases and J by 8 bases. This CDR3 spans 15 amino acids.

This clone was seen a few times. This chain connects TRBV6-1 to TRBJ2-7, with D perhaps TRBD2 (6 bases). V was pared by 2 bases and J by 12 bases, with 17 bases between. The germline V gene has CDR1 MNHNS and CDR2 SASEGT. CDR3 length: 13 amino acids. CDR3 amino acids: CASSERGTASRYV. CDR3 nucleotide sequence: TGTGCCAGCAGTGAAAGAGGGACTGCTTCACGGTACGTC.

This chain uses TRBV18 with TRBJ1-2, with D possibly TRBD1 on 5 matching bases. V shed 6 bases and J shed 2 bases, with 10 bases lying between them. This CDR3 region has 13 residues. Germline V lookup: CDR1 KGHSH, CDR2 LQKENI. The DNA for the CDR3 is TGTGCCAGCTCTCCGACAGAGAACTATGGCTACACCTTC. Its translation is CASSPTENYGYTF.

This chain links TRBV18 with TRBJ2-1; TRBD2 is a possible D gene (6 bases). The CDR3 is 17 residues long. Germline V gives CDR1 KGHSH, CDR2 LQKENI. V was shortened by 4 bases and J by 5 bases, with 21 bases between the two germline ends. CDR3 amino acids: CASSLDYRRVDHNEQFF. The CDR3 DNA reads TGTGCCAGCTCACTGGACTACCGACGGGTCGACCACAATGAGCAGTTCTTC.

CDR3 sequence reads: CASSVSGGSSGNTIYF. CDR3 DNA: TGTGCCAGCAGCGTCTCGGGGGGTTCCTCTGGAAACACCATATATTTT. J is TRBJ1-3 and V is TRBV7-6, with D maybe TRBD1 (5 bases). Germline loops: CDR1 SGHVS, CDR2 FNYEAQ. There are 16 residues in the CDR3. Trimming removed 5 bases from V and 0 bases from J, with 14 bases in between.

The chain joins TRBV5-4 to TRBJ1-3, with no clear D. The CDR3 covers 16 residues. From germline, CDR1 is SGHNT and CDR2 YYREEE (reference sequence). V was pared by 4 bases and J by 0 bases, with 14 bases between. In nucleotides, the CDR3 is TGTGCCAGCAGCGACGGGTCGGGAAGCTCTGGAAACACCATATATTTT. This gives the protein CASSDGSGSSGNTIYF.

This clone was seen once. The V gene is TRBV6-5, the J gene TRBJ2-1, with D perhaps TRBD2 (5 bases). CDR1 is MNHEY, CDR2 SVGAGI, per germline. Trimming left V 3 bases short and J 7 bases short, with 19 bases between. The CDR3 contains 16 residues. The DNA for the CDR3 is TGTGCCAGCAGTTATGCTGTGGATCGAGGGCTTAATGAGCAGTTCTTC. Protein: CASSYAVDRGLNEQFF.

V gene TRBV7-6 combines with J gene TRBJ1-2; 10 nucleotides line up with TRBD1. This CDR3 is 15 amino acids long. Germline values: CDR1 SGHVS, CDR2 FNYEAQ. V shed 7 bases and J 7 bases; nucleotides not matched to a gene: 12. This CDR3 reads CASTQGTGDLGGYTF. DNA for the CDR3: TGTGCCAGCACTCAAGGGACAGGGGATTTAGGTGGCTACACCTTC.

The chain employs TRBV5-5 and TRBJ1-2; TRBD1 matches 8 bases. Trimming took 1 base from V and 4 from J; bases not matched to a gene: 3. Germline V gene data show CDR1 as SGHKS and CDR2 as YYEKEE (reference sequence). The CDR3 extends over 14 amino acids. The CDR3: CASSLSGTGYGYTF. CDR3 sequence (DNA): TGTGCCAGCAGCTTGTCCGGGACAGGCTATGGCTACACCTTC.

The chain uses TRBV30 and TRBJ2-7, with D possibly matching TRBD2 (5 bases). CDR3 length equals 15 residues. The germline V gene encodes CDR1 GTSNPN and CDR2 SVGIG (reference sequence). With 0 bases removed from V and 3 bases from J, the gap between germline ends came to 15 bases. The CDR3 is CAWSVRGAGGYEQYF. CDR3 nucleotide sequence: TGTGCCTGGAGTGTACGGGGAGCCGGAGGCTACGAGCAGTACTTC. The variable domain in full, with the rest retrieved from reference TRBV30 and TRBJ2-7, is SQTIHQWPATLVQPVGSPLSLECTVEGTSNPNLYWYRQAAGRGLQLLFYSVGIGQISSEVPQNLSASRPQDRQFILSSKKLLLSDSGFYLCAWSVRGAGGYEQYFGPGTRLTVT.

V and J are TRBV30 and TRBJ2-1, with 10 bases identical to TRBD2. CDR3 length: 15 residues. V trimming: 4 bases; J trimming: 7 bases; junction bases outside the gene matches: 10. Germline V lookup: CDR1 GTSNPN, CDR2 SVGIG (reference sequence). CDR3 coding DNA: TGTGCCTGGACGTCTAGCGGGAGACTTTTGAATGAGCAGTTCTTC. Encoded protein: CAWTSSGRLLNEQFF.

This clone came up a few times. This chain's CDR3 is CASSQTGTTEAFF. The CDR3 DNA reads TGTGCCAGCAGCCAAACAGGGACCACTGAAGCTTTCTTT. V gene TRBV4-2 combines with J gene TRBJ1-1; TRBD1 is a possible D gene (6 bases). The CDR3 has 13 residues. The germline V gene has CDR1 LGHNA and CDR2 YNFKEQ. V lost 2 bases and J 4 bases, leaving 8 bases between the germline ends.

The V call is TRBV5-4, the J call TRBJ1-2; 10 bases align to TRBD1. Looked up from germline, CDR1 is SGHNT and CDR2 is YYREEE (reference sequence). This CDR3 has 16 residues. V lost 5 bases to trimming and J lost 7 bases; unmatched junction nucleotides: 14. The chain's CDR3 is CASSFDRGRFEGGYTF. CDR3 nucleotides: TGTGCCAGCAGTTTTGACAGGGGGCGGTTTGAGGGTGGCTACACCTTC.

CDR3 loop: CASSTGTHKYF. CDR3 bases: TGTGCCAGCAGCACCGGGACTCATAAGTACTTC. V gene TRBV7-7 combines with J gene TRBJ2-5, with D perhaps TRBD2 (6 bases). This CDR3 has 11 amino acids. V lost 5 bases and J 12 bases, leaving 13 bases between the germline ends. Germline CDR1 reads SSHAT; CDR2 reads FNYEAQ (reference sequence).

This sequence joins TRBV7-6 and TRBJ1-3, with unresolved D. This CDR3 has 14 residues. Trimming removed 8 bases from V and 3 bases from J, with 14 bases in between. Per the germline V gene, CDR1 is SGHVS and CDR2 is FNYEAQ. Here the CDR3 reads CASSLRAGGNTIYF. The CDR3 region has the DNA TGTGCCAGCTCATTACGGGCGGGTGGAAACACCATATATTTT.

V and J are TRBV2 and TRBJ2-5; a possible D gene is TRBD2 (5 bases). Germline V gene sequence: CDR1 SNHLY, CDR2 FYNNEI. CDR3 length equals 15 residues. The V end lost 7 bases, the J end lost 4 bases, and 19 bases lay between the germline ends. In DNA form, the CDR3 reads TGTGCCAGCACCGGACGGGTGGCTAGCCGAGAGACCCAGTACTTC. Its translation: CASTGRVASRETQYF.

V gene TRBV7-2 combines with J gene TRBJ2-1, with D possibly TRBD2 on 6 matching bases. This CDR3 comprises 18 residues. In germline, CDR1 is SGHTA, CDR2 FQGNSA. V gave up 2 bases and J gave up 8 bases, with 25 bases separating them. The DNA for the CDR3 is TGTGCCAGCAGCTTATATGGGGTCGGGACGGGAGTTGTCTATGAGCAGTTCTTC. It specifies CASSLYGVGTGVVYEQFF.